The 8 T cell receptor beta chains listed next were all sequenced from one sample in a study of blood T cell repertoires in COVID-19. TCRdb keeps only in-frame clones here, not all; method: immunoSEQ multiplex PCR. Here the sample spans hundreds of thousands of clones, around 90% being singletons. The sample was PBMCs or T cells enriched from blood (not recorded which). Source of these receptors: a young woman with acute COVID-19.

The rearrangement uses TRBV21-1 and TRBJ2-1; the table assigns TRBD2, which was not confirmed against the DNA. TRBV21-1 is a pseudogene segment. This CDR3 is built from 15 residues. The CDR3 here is CASSKDRGRGNEQFF. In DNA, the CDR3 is TGTGCCAGCAGCAAAGATCGCGGGAGGGGCAATGAGCAGTTCTTC.

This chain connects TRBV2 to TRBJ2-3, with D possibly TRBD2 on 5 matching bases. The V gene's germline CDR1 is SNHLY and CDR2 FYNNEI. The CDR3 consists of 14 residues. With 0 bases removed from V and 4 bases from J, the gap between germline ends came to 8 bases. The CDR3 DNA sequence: TGTGCCAGCAGTGAAGCGGGAGAGGCAGATACGCAGTATTTT. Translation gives CASSEAGEADTQYF.

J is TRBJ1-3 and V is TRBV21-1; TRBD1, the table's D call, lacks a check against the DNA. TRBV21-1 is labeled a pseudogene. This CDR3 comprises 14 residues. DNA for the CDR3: TGTGCCAGCAGCAGCCGCATTCAGGTAAACACCATATATTTT. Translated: CASSSRIQVNTIYF.

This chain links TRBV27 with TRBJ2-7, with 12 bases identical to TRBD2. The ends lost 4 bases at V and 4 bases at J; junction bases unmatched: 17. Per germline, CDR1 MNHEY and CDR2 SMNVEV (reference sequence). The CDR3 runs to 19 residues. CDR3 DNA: TGTGCCAGCAGTTCCCAGGGACTAGCGGGCCCCGCTATTTCGTACGAGCAGTACTTC. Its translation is CASSSQGLAGPAISYEQYF.

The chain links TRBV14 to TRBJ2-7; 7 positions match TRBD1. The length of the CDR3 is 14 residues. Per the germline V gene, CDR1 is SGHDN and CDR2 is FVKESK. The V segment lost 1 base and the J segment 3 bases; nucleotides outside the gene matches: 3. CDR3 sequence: CASSQVDRDYEQYF. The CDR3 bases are TGTGCCAGCAGCCAAGTAGACAGGGACTACGAGCAGTACTTC.

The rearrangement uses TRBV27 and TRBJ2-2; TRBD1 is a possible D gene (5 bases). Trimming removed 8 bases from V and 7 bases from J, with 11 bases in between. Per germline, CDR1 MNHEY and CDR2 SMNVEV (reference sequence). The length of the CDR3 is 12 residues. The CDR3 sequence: CASVHRSGELFF. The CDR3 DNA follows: TGTGCCAGCGTACACAGGAGCGGGGAGCTGTTTTTT.

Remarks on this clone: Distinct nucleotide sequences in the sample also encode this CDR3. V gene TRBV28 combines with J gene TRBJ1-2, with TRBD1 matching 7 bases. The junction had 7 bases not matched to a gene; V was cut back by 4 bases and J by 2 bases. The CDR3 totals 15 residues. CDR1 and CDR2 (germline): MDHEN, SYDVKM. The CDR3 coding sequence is TGTGCCAGCAGTTCGGGGCAGGGGGGAAACTATGGCTACACCTTC. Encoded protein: CASSSGQGGNYGYTF.

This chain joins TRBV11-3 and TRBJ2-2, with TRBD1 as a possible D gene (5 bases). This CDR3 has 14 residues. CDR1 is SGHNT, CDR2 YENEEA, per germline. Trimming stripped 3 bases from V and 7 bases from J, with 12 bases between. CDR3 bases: TGTGCCAGCAGCTTGACCCAGGGTAGCGGGGAGCTGTTTTTT. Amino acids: CASSLTQGSGELFF.